Below, 28 T cell receptor beta chains from the same sample are listed, as sequenced in a study of cytomegalovirus exposure and HLA in healthy donors. PCR involved 60 Vbeta and 13 Jbeta primers. The protocol was immunoSEQ multiplex PCR, while the TCRdb copy is restricted to in-frame clones and leaves out a portion. The sample lists around 100,000 clones; around 8% were seen once. The sequencing sample was made of PBMCs. The receptor source for this set is a man between 50 and 59 years old in good health and CMV-seronegative.

The chain recombines TRBV19 with TRBJ1-5; 11 nucleotides agree with TRBD1. The germline CDR1 and CDR2 sequences are LNHDA and SQIVND (reference sequence). The CDR3 is made up of 15 amino acids. Trimming removed 3 bases from V and 6 bases from J; junction bases left unmatched: 4. The CDR3 DNA reads TGTGCCAGTAGTATTAGGACAGGGGGCTCTCAGCCCCAGCATTTT. Translating it yields CASSIRTGGSQPQHF.

This clone was detected a few times. This chain links TRBV2 with TRBJ2-3, with D perhaps matching TRBD1 or TRBD2 (7 bases each). This CDR3 comprises 16 residues. The V end was cut by 6 bases, the J end by 5 bases, with 21 bases between. Germline V lookup: CDR1 SNHLY, CDR2 FYNNEI. The CDR3: CASREQGPGGRDTQYF. The CDR3 coding sequence is TGTGCCAGCAGGGAACAGGGGCCCGGGGGGAGAGATACGCAGTATTTT.

This clone was seen only a few times. This sequence joins TRBV15 and TRBJ1-5; D perhaps matches TRBD1 (5 bases). CDR1 and CDR2 from the germline V gene are LNHNV and YYDKDF (reference sequence). Trimming pared 0 bases from V and 2 bases from J, leaving 11 bases between. The CDR3 is 16 amino acids. CDR3 DNA sequence: TGTGCCACCAGCAGAGATGATGGCAGGGGCAATCAGCCCCAGCATTTT. Amino acids: CATSRDDGRGNQPQHF. The variable domain in full, completed from reference TRBV15 and TRBJ1-5, reads DAMVIQNPRYQVTQFGKPVTLSCSQTLNHNVMYWYQQKSSQAPKLLFHYYDKDFNNEADTPDNFQSRRPNTSFCFLDIRSPGLGDTAMYLCATSRDDGRGNQPQHFGDGTRLSIL.

The CDR3 DNA reads as TGTGCCAGCAGTTTCCGCCGGGACAGGGGTGGTGGAAACACTGAAGCTTTCTTT. As protein: CASSFRRDRGGGNTEAFF. This chain connects TRBV27 to TRBJ1-1, with 10 bases that match TRBD1. This CDR3 spans 18 amino acids. Trimming removed 3 bases from V and 2 bases from J; junction bases left unmatched: 12. CDR1 and CDR2 (germline): MNHEY, SMNVEV (reference sequence).

The chain has TRBV28 and TRBJ1-2; the match to TRBD1 covers 8 bases. From germline, CDR1 is MDHEN and CDR2 SYDVKM. The J segment lost 5 bases and the V segment lost 5 bases, leaving 4 bases of the junction unmatched. This CDR3 has 13 amino acids. CDR3 protein: CASSLWTGYGYTF. In DNA, the CDR3 is TGTGCCAGCAGTCTCTGGACAGGGTATGGCTACACCTTC.

This clone has only a few counts. This chain uses TRBV28 with TRBJ1-1, with D maybe TRBD1 (5 bases). The length of the CDR3 is 13 residues. Germline V lookup: CDR1 MDHEN, CDR2 SYDVKM. V was pared by 5 bases and J by 7 bases, with 14 bases between. The CDR3 loop reads CASSDAGRLEAFF. CDR3 in DNA: TGTGCCAGCAGTGACGCAGGGAGGCTTGAAGCTTTCTTT.

This clone has more than one count but fewer than ten. V and J are TRBV28 and TRBJ2-5; no clear D. Trimming removed 5 bases at V and 5 bases at J, with 18 bases between. This CDR3 spans 15 amino acids. Germline lookup yields CDR1 MDHEN and CDR2 SYDVKM. CDR3 in DNA: TGTGCCAGCAGTCATCCCGCGAGGCTAGACGAGACCCAGTACTTC. It codes for CASSHPARLDETQYF. Full variable domain (missing parts from reference TRBV28 and TRBJ2-5): DVKVTQSSRYLVKRTGEKVFLECVQDMDHENMFWYRQDPGLGLRLIYFSYDVKMKEKGDIPEGYSVSREKKERFSLILESASTNQTSMYLCASSHPARLDETQYFGPGTRLLVL.

The genes are TRBV7-2 and TRBJ2-3; 13 bases align to TRBD2. Trimming removed 4 bases from V and 4 bases from J; junction bases left unmatched: 8. The CDR3 length is 17 residues. The germline V gene has CDR1 SGHTA and CDR2 FQGNSA. This CDR3 reads CASSSWTSGSRADTQYF. The DNA for the CDR3 is TGTGCCAGCAGCTCTTGGACTAGCGGGAGTCGGGCAGATACGCAGTATTTT.

This clone has more than one count but fewer than ten. This chain links TRBV10-3 with TRBJ2-2; 8 bases map to TRBD1. The CDR3 sequence is 17 residues long. Unmatched junction bases numbered 6, after V lost 0 bases and J lost 3 bases. CDR1 and CDR2 from the germline V gene are ENHRY and SYGVKD. The CDR3 DNA reads TGTGCCATCAGTGAGTCACGCAGGGGGCCGGACACCGGGGAGCTGTTTTTT. Translated: CAISESRRGPDTGELFF.

This clone was detected a few times. The chain combines TRBV7-2 with TRBJ2-3, with 8 bases that match TRBD1. Losses at the gene ends were 6 bases for V and 2 bases for J; bases not matched to a gene: 4. This CDR3 spans 14 amino acids. Germline lookup yields CDR1 SGHTA and CDR2 FQGNSA. In DNA form, the CDR3 reads TGTGCCAGCAGTCCGGACAGGGCCACAGATACGCAGTATTTT. Encoded protein: CASSPDRATDTQYF.

This clone was recorded a few times. The V call is TRBV7-2, the J call TRBJ2-1, with 9 bases lining up with TRBD2. The CDR3 has 16 residues. J was trimmed by 7 bases and V by 1 base; bases with no gene match: 8. Germline V gene sequence: CDR1 SGHTA, CDR2 FQGNSA. The CDR3 DNA follows: TGTGCCAGCAGCTTAGTCGGCGGGAGGGCCCTTAATGAGCAGTTCTTC. Translation gives CASSLVGGRALNEQFF.

This chain uses TRBV11-2 with TRBJ2-3; maybe TRBD2 (6 bases). V lost 8 bases, J lost 3 bases, and 12 bases lay in between. The CDR3 is made up of 13 amino acids. Germline V lookup: CDR1 SGHAT, CDR2 FQNNGV. The CDR3 here is CASGRDLTDTQYF. The CDR3 bases are TGTGCCAGCGGCCGGGACTTGACAGATACGCAGTATTTT.

This clone was seen only a few times. The V and J genes are TRBV19 and TRBJ1-3; 9 bases match TRBD1. This CDR3 has 17 amino acids. Per the germline V gene, CDR1 is LNHDA and CDR2 is SQIVND (reference sequence). The junction had 4 bases not matched to a gene; V was cut back by 1 base and J by 0 bases. For the CDR3, the DNA is TGTGCCAGTAGTATAGTCCTGACAGGGGGCTCTGGAAACACCATATATTTT. Protein product: CASSIVLTGGSGNTIYF.

V and J are TRBV27 and TRBJ1-1; D possibly corresponds to TRBD1 (5 bases). CDR3 length equals 13 residues. Germline loops: CDR1 MNHEY, CDR2 SMNVEV (reference sequence). V lost 10 bases and J lost 2, with 14 bases in between. CDR3 region: CATRQILNTEAFF. CDR3 DNA: TGTGCCACGAGACAGATCCTTAACACTGAAGCTTTCTTT.

The CDR3 here is CASSFRGKKAEAFF. The CDR3 DNA reads TGTGCCAGCAGTTTTAGGGGTAAAAAGGCTGAAGCTTTCTTT. This chain uses TRBV28 with TRBJ1-1; D possibly corresponds to TRBD1 (5 bases). CDR1 MDHEN and CDR2 SYDVKM come from the germline V gene. This CDR3 region has 14 residues. The germline V and J ends were trimmed by 3 bases and 6 bases, with 14 bases remaining between them.

In this sample, this clone turned up a few times. The chain carries TRBV10-2 and TRBJ2-5; 10 nucleotides agree with TRBD2. Germline trimming cut 3 bases from V and 2 bases from J; bases unmatched to any gene: 6. The CDR3 spans 16 residues. Per germline, CDR1 WSHSY and CDR2 SAAADI. CDR3 protein: CASSEGLAVMQETQYF. The CDR3 nucleotides read TGCGCCAGCAGTGAAGGACTAGCGGTTATGCAAGAGACCCAGTACTTC.

The chain has TRBV7-8 and TRBJ2-1; TRBD2 matches at 16 bases. Germline V gene data show CDR1 as SGHVS and CDR2 as FQNEAQ. V was pared by 3 bases and J by 1 base, with 6 bases of the junction left unmatched. The CDR3 runs to 19 residues. The DNA of the CDR3 is TGTGCCAGCAGCTTCGGTGGGACTAGCGGGAGGGAATCCTACAATGAGCAGTTCTTC. Protein: CASSFGGTSGRESYNEQFF.

The gene calls are TRBV5-6 and TRBJ1-1; no clear D gene. Trimming removed 6 bases at V and 0 bases at J, with 9 bases between. This CDR3 comprises 13 residues. Germline CDR1 and CDR2: SGHDT and YYEEEE. The CDR3 bases are TGTGCCAGCACCACTCCCATGAACACTGAAGCTTTCTTT. Translating gives CASTTPMNTEAFF.

CDR3 in DNA: TGTGCCAGTAGTATAGGATATGACAGGGCTTCTGTGAACACTGAAGCTTTCTTT. It yields the protein CASSIGYDRASVNTEAFF. This chain connects TRBV19 to TRBJ1-1, with 7 nucleotides matching TRBD1. The V segment lost 1 base and the J segment 0 bases; nucleotides outside the gene matches: 11. Looked up from germline, CDR1 is LNHDA and CDR2 is SQIVND (reference sequence). The CDR3 covers 18 residues.

This clone was observed a few times. The rearrangement joins TRBV5-1 to TRBJ1-2; 9 bases line up with TRBD1. After removal of 4 bases from V and 3 bases from J, the junction contained 7 bases not matched to a gene. The germline gives CDR1 SGHRS, CDR2 YFSETQ. The CDR3 totals 15 residues. The CDR3 region has the DNA TGCGCCAGCAGCCCCGGGACAGGGAATTACTATGGCTACACCTTC. This gives the protein CASSPGTGNYYGYTF.

This clone has a handful of counts. The V and J genes are TRBV7-9 and TRBJ1-2; D is perhaps TRBD1 (6 bases). V was pared by 5 bases and J by 4 bases, with 11 bases between. Per the germline V gene, CDR1 is SEHNR and CDR2 is FQNEAQ (reference sequence). CDR3 size: 13 residues. The CDR3 is CASSPLDSYGYTF. The CDR3 DNA reads as TGTGCCAGCAGCCCTCTGGACAGCTATGGCTACACCTTC.

This chain joins TRBV7-2 and TRBJ1-5; maybe TRBD1 (5 bases). There are 13 residues in the CDR3. V was shortened by 6 bases and J by 10 bases, with 16 bases between the two germline ends. Germline V gene data show CDR1 as SGHTA and CDR2 as FQGNSA. CDR3 sequence reads: CASSTDTSRPQHF. The CDR3 DNA sequence: TGTGCCAGCAGTACGGACACTTCCCGTCCCCAGCATTTT.

The rearrangement links TRBV28 to TRBJ2-7; TRBD1 might be the D (6 bases). V was pared by 8 bases and J by 3 bases, with 26 bases between. Germline CDR1 reads MDHEN; CDR2 reads SYDVKM. This CDR3 is 17 amino acids long. Here the CDR3 reads CASDGSRGPGRIYEQYF. In nucleotides, the CDR3 is TGTGCCAGCGACGGCAGCAGGGGCCCCGGCCGCATCTACGAGCAGTACTTC. Full variable domain (remainder filled in from reference TRBV28 and TRBJ2-7): DVKVTQSSRYLVKRTGEKVFLECVQDMDHENMFWYRQDPGLGLRLIYFSYDVKMKEKGDIPEGYSVSREKKERFSLILESASTNQTSMYLCASDGSRGPGRIYEQYFGPGTRLTVT.

The chain links TRBV27 to TRBJ2-3; 7 bases agree with TRBD1. The CDR3 extends over 14 amino acids. Losses at the gene ends were 6 bases for V and 0 bases for J; bases not matched to a gene: 3. Germline V gives CDR1 MNHEY, CDR2 SMNVEV (reference sequence). CDR3 sequence: CASSRDRSTDTQYF. The DNA for the CDR3 is TGTGCCAGCAGCCGGGACAGAAGCACAGATACGCAGTATTTT.

A few counts support this clone. The chain recombines TRBV2 with TRBJ2-3, with unresolved D. The ends were cut back, 4 bases at V and 4 bases at J, with 15 bases in the middle. The CDR3 is 15 residues long. Germline V lookup: CDR1 SNHLY, CDR2 FYNNEI. CDR3 nucleotide sequence: TGTGCCAGCAGTGGATTCGCGTTCGGTGCAGATACGCAGTATTTT. It codes for CASSGFAFGADTQYF.

This clone came up a few times. The junction differs from germline at one of its ends, possibly a read error. Additional DNA sequences in this sample encode the identical CDR3. The V and J genes are TRBV5-4 and TRBJ1-4; D gene unclear. The germline V gene encodes CDR1 SGHNT and CDR2 YYREEE (reference sequence). The CDR3 contains 12 residues. CDR3 DNA sequence: TGTGCCAGCAGCTACAACAGAGAAAAACTGTTTTTC. Translation: CASSYNREKLFF.

Turning to this clone: This specimen includes other DNA sequences encoding the same CDR3. J is TRBJ2-1 and V is TRBV5-1; 13 positions agree with TRBD2. Losses at the gene ends were 4 bases for V and 7 bases for J; bases not matched to a gene: 5. CDR3 length equals 15 residues. Germline V CDR1 and CDR2: SGHRS, YFSETQ. The CDR3 reads CASSGGLAGVNEQFF. The DNA for the CDR3 is TGCGCCAGCAGCGGAGGACTAGCGGGAGTTAATGAGCAGTTCTTC. Full variable domain (rest looked up from reference TRBV5-1 and TRBJ2-1): KAGVTQTPRYLIKTRGQQVTLSCSPISGHRSVSWYQQTPGQGLQFLFEYFSETQRNKGNFPGRFSGRQFSNSRSEMNVSTLELGDSALYLCASSGGLAGVNEQFFGPGTRLTVL.

The chain joins TRBV5-4 to TRBJ1-2; weak D call: TRBD1 (6 bases). CDR3 size: 13 residues. Trimming removed 1 base from V and 8 bases from J, with 12 bases in between. The germline CDR1 and CDR2 sequences are SGHNT and YYREEE (reference sequence). This CDR3 is CASSLLGALGYTF. For the CDR3, the DNA is TGTGCCAGCAGCTTGTTGGGGGCGTTGGGCTACACCTTC.